This T cell receptor beta chain was sequenced during a study of CD8 T cells in Susac syndrome. Study observations and caveats: A relatively small number of individuals underwent TCR sequencing and HLA analysis.

High-throughput TCR beta sequencing covered peripheral CD8+ and CD4+ T cells. The germline CDR1 and CDR2 sequences are LGHNA and YSLEER. CDR3 length: 16 residues. V was cut by 0 bases and J by 3 bases, with 15 bases left in between. Concerning this clonotype itself: Antigen: not known.

The authors reverse transcribed about 0.5 to 1 ug RNA with random hexamers. TCRdb re-called the immunoSEQ multiplex PCR reads through MiXCR, storing one row per CDR3 protein. Of about 300,000 distinct CDR3 sequences detected, 70% to 90% appear once; the ten largest clones hold approximately 0.2%. The origin of this receptor is a human donor with multiple sclerosis. The V call is TRBV4-3, the J call TRBJ2-7; weak D call: TRBD2 (5 bases). Sequenced: CD8+ T cells from PBMCs. CDR3: CASSQDRETRLYEQYF. Written as DNA, the CDR3 is TGCGCCAGCAGCCAAGATCGGGAAACCCGACTCTACGAGCAGTACTTC.